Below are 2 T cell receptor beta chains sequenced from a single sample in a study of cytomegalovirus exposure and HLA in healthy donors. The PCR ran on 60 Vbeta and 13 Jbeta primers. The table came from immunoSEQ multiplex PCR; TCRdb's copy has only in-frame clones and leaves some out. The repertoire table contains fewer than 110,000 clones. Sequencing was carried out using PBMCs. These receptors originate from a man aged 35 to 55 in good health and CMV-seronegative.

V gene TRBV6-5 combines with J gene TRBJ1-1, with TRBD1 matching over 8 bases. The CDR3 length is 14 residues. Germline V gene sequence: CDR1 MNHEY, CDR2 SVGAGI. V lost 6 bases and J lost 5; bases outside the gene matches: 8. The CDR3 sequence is CASRRSGGHTEAFF. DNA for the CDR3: TGTGCCAGCAGGCGCTCAGGGGGCCATACTGAAGCTTTCTTT.

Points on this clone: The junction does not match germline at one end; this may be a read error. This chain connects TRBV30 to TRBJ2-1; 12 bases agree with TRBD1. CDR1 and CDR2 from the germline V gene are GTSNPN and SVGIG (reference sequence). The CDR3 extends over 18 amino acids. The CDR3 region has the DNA TGTGCCTGGAGTTTCACCGGGACAGGGGGCGGCCGGGTTAATGAGCAGCTCTTC. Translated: CAWSFTGTGGGRVNEQLF.